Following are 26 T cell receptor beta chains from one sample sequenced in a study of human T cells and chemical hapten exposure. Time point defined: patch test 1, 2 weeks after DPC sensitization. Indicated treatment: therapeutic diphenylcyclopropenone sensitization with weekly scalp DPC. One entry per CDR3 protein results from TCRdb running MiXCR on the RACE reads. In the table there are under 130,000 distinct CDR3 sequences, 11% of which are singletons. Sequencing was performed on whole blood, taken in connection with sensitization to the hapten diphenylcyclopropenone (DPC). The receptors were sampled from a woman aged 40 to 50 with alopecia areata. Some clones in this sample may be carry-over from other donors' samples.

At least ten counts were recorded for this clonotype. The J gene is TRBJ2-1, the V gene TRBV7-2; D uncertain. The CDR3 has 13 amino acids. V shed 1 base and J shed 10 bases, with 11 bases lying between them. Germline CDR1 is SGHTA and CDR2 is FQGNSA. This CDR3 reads CASSLESWREQFF. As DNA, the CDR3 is TGTGCCAGCAGCTTAGAGTCCTGGCGGGAGCAGTTCTTC.

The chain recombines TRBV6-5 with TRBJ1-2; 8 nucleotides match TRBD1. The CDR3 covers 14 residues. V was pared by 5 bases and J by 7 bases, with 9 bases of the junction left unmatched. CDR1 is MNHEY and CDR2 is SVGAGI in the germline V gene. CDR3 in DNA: TGTGCCAGCAGTCAGGGGGCCATCTATTCTGGCTACACCTTC. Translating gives CASSQGAIYSGYTF.

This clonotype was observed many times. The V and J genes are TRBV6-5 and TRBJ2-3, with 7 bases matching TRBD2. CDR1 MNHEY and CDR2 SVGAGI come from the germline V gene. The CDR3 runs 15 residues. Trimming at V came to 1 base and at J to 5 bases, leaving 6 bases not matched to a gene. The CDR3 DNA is TGTGCCAGCAGTTACTTCGGGGGGAGGGTAGATACGCAGTATTTT. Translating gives CASSYFGGRVDTQYF.

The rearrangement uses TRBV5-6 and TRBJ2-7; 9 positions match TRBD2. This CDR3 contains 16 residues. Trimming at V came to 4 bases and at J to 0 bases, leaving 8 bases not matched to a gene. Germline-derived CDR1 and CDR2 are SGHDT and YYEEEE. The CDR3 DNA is TGTGCCAGCAGCCTGACGCTACTAGCGGGCTCCTACGAGCAGTACTTC. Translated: CASSLTLLAGSYEQYF.

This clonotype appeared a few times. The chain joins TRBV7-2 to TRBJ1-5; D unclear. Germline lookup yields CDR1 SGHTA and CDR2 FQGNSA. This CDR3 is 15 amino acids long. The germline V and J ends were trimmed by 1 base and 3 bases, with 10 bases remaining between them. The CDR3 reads CASSLVIDANQPQHF. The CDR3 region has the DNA TGTGCCAGCAGCTTAGTGATCGACGCCAATCAGCCCCAGCATTTT.

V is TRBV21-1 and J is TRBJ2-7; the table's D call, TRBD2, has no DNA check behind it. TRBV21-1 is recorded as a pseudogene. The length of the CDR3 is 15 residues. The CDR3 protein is CASSPEAGGPYEQYF. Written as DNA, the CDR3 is TGTGCCAGCAGCCCCGAGGCAGGAGGACCATACGAGCAGTACTTC.

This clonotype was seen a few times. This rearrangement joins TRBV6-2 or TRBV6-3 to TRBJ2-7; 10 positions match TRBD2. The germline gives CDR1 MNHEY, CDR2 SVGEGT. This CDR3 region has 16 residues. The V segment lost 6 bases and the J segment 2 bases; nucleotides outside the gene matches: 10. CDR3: CASSQPSGSRPYEQYF. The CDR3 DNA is TGTGCCAGCAGCCAACCTAGCGGGAGCCGTCCCTACGAGCAGTACTTC.

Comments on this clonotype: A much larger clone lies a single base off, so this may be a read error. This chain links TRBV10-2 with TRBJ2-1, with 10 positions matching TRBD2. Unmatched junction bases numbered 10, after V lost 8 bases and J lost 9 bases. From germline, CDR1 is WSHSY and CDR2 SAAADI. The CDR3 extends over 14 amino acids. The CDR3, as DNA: TGCGCCAGCTTACAAGCGGGAGGGAAGGGTGAGCAGTTCTTC. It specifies CASLQAGGKGEQFF.

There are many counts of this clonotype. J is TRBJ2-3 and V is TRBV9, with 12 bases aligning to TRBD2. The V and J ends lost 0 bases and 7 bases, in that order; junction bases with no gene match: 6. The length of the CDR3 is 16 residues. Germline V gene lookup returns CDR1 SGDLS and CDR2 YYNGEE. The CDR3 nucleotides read TGTGCCAGCAGCGTAGAGACTAGCGGGAGCAGAAATACGCAGTATTTT. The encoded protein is CASSVETSGSRNTQYF.

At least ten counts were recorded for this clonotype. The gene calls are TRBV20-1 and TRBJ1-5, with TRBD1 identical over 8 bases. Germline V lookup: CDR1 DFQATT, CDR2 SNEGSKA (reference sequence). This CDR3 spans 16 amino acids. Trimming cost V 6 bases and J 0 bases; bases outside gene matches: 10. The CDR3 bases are TGCAGTGCCCCGGGACAGGCGGGTTATAGCAATCAGCCCCAGCATTTT. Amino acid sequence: CSAPGQAGYSNQPQHF.

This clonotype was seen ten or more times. CDR3 nucleotide sequence: TGTGCCAGCAGCAACAAGGGGGGTTGGGCCAACGTCCTGACTTTC. Translation gives CASSNKGGWANVLTF. The chain joins TRBV7-2 to TRBJ2-6; D possibly uses TRBD1 or TRBD2 (6 bases each). The CDR3 is 15 amino acids. The V gene lost 5 bases and the J gene lost 5 bases, with 13 bases spanning the gap. Germline CDR1 is SGHTA and CDR2 is FQGNSA.

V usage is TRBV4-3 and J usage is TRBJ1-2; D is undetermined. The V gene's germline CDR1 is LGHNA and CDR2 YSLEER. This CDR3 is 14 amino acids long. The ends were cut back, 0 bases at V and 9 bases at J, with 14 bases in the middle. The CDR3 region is CASSQDLEGPRYTF. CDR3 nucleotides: TGCGCCAGCAGCCAAGATCTAGAGGGCCCGCGCTACACCTTC.

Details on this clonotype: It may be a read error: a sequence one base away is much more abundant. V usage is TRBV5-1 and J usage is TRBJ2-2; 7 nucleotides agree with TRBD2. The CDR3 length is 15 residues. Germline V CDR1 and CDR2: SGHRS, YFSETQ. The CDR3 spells CASSFASGFTGEPFF. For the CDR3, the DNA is TGCGCCAGCAGCTTCGCTAGCGGATTCACCGGGGAGCCGTTTTTT.

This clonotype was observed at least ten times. The CDR3 DNA reads as TGTGCCAGCAGTGAAGGAAGGGCCGGACAGGGCGCGAACACCGGGGAGCTGTTTTTT. This encodes CASSEGRAGQGANTGELFF. The rearrangement joins TRBV2 to TRBJ2-2; 8 bases map to TRBD1. Germline V CDR1 and CDR2: SNHLY, FYNNEI. With 1 base clipped from V and 0 bases from J, the junction kept 10 bases outside the gene matches. The CDR3 extends over 19 amino acids.

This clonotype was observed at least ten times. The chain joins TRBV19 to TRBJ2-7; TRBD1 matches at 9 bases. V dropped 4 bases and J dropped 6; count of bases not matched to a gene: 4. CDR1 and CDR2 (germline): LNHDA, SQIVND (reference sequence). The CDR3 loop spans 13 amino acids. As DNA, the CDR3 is TGTGCCAGTAGTACGGGACAGGGAGGCGAGCAGTACTTC. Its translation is CASSTGQGGEQYF.

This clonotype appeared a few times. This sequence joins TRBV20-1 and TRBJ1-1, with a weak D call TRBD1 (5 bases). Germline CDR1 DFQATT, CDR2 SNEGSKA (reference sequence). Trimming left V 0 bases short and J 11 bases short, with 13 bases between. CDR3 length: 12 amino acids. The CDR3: CSARDPTGWAFF. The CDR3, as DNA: TGCAGTGCTAGAGACCCCACAGGTTGGGCTTTCTTT.

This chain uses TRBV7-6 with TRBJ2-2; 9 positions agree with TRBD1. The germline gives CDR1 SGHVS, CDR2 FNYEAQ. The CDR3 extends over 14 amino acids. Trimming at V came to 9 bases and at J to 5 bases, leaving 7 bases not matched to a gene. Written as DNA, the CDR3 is TGTGCCAGTGAAACCGGGACAGGGACCGGGGAGCTGTTTTTT. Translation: CASETGTGTGELFF.

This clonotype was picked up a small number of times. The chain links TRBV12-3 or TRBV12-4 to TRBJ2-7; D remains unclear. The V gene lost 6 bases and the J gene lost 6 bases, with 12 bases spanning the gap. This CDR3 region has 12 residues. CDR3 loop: CASSRTPLEQYF. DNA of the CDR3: TGTGCCAGCAGCCGGACCCCTCTCGAGCAGTACTTC.

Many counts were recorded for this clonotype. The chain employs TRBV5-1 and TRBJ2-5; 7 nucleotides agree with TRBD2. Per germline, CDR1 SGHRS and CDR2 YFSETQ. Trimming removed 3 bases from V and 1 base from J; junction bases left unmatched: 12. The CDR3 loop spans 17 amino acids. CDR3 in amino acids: CASSSGPAGLLQETQYF. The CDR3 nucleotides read TGCGCCAGCAGCTCGGGACCAGCGGGGCTCCTCCAAGAGACCCAGTACTTC.

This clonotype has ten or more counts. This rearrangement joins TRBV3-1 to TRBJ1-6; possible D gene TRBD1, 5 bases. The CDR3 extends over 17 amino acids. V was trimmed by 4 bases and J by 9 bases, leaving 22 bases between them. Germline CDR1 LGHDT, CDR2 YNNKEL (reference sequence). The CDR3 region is CASSPTGTAVPISPLHF. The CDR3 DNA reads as TGTGCCAGCAGCCCCACCGGGACCGCGGTCCCGATTTCACCCCTCCACTTT.

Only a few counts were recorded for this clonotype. The CDR3 protein is CASRIDSSYEQYF. Written as DNA, the CDR3 is TGTGCCAGCAGGATCGACAGCTCCTACGAGCAGTACTTC. The chain has TRBV28 and TRBJ2-7, with D perhaps TRBD1 (5 bases). Between the trimmed V and J ends, which lost 6 bases and 0 bases, there was a span of 9 bases. This CDR3 contains 13 residues. Per germline, CDR1 MDHEN and CDR2 SYDVKM. Looking up the rest from reference TRBV28 and TRBJ2-7 gives the full variable domain: DVKVTQSSRYLVKRTGEKVFLECVQDMDHENMFWYRQDPGLGLRLIYFSYDVKMKEKGDIPEGYSVSREKKERFSLILESASTNQTSMYLCASRIDSSYEQYFGPGTRLTVT.

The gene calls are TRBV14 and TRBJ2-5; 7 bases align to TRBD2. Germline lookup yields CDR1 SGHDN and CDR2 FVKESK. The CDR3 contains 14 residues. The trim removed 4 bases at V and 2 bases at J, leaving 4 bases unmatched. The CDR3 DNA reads TGTGCCAGCAGCCGGGCTAGCGGTCAAGAGACCCAGTACTTC. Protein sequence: CASSRASGQETQYF.

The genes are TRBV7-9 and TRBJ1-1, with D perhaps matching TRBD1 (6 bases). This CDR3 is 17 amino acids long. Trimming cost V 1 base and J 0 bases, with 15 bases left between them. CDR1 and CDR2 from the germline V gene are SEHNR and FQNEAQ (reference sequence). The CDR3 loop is CASSLEFFGQMNTEAFF. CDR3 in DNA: TGTGCCAGCAGCTTAGAGTTTTTTGGACAGATGAACACTGAAGCTTTCTTT.

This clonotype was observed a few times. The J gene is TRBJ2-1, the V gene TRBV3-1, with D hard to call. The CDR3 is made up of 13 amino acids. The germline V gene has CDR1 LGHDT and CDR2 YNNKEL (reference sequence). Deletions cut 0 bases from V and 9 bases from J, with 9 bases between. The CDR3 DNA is TGTGCCAGCAGCCAAGATTTGACAACTGAGCAGTTCTTC. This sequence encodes CASSQDLTTEQFF.

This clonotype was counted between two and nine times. The CDR3 here is CASSPSDRITEAFF. The CDR3 DNA is TGTGCCAGCAGCCCGTCGGACAGGATCACTGAAGCTTTCTTT. V gene TRBV7-9 combines with J gene TRBJ1-1, with 7 positions matching TRBD1. The CDR3 has 14 amino acids. After removal of 5 bases from V and 4 bases from J, the junction contained 7 bases not matched to a gene. Germline lookup yields CDR1 SEHNR and CDR2 FQNEAQ (reference sequence). Full variable domain (outside the CDR3, taken from reference TRBV7-9 and TRBJ1-1): DTGVSQNPRHKITKRGQNVTFRCDPISEHNRLYWYRQTLGQGPEFLTYFQNEAQLEKSRLLSDRFSAERPKGSFSTLEIQRTEQGDSAMYLCASSPSDRITEAFFGQGTRLTVV.

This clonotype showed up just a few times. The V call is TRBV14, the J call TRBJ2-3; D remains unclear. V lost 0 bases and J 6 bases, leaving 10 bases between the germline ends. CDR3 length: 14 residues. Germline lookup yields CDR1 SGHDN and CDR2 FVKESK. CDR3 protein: CASSQDLSVDTQYF. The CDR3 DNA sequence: TGTGCCAGCAGCCAAGATCTGAGCGTGGATACGCAGTATTTT.